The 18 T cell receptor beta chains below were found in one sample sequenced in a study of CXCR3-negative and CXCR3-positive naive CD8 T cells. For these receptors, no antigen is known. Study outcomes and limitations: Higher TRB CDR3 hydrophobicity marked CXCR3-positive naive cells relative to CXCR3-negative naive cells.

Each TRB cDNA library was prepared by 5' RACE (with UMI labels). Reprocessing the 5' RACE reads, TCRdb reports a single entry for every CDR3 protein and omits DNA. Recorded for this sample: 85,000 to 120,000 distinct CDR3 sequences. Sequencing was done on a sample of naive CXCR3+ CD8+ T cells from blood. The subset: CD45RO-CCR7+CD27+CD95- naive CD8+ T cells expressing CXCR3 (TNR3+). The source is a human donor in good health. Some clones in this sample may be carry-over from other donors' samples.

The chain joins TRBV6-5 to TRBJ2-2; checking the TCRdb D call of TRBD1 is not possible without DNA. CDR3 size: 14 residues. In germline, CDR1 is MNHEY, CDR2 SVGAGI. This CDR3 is CASSLDGQTGELFF.

The CDR3 sequence is CASSLLAGEGTEAFF. This chain links TRBV7-2 with TRBJ1-1. The CDR3 is made up of 15 amino acids. The germline CDR1 and CDR2 sequences are SGHTA and FQGNSA. Full variable domain (outside the CDR3, taken from reference TRBV7-2 and TRBJ1-1): GAGVSQSPSNKVTEKGKDVELRCDPISGHTALYWYRQSLGQGLEFLIYFQGNSAPDKSGLPSDRFSAERTGGSVSTLTIQRTQQEDSAVYLCASSLLAGEGTEAFFGQGTRLTVV.

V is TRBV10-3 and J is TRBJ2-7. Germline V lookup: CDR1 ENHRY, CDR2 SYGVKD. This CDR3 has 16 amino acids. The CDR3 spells CAISESTERSSYEQYF.

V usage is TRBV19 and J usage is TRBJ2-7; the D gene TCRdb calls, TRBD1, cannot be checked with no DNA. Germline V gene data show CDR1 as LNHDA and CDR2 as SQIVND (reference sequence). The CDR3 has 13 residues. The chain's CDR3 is CATPGQRSYEQYF.

The CDR3 spells CAWSSLGTEAFF. This chain links TRBV30 with TRBJ1-1. The CDR3 totals 12 residues. Germline assignment: CDR1 GTSNPN and CDR2 SVGIG (reference sequence).

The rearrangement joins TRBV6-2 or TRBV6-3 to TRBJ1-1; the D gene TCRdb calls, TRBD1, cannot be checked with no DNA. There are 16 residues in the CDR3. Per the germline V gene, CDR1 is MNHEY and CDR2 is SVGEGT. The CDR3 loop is CASSPWGSGALTEAFF.

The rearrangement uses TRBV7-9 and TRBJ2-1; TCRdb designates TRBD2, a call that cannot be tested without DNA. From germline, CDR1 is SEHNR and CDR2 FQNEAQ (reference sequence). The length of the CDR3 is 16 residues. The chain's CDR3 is CASSPSGLSFADEQFF. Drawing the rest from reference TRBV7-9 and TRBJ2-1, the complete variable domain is DTGVSQNPRHKITKRGQNVTFRCDPISEHNRLYWYRQTLGQGPEFLTYFQNEAQLEKSRLLSDRFSAERPKGSFSTLEIQRTEQGDSAMYLCASSPSGLSFADEQFFGPGTRLTVL.

CDR3 residues: CASSLSSGSISAGELFF. This rearrangement joins TRBV5-1 to TRBJ2-2; TCRdb indicates TRBD2, and absent DNA this call remains unverified. CDR1 and CDR2 (germline): SGHRS, YFSETQ. This CDR3 has 17 amino acids.

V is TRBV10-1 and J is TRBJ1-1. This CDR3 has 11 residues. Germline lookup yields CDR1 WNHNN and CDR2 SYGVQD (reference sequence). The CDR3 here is CASRMNTEAFF.

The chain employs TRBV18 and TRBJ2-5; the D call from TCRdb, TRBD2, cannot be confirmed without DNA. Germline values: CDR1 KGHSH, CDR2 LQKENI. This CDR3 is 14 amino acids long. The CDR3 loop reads CASSPAAERETQYF.

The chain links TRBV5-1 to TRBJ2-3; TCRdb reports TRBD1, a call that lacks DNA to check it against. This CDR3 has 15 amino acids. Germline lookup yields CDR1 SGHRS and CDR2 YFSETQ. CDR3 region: CASRNRDRVGDTQYF.

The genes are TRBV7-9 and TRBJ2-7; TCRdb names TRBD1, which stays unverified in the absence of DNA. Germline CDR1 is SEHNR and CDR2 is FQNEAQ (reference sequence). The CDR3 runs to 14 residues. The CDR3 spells CASSPGTGGGEQYF. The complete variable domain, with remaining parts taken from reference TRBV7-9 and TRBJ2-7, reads DTGVSQNPRHKITKRGQNVTFRCDPISEHNRLYWYRQTLGQGPEFLTYFQNEAQLEKSRLLSDRFSAERPKGSFSTLEIQRTEQGDSAMYLCASSPGTGGGEQYFGPGTRLTVT.

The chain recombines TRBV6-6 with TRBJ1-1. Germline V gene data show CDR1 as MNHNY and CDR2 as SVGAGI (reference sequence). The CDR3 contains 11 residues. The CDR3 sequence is CASSSEPEAFF.

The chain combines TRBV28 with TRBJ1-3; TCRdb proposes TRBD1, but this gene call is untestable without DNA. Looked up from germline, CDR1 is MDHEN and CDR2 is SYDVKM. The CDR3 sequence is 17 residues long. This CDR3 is CASSLSGLQSSGNTIYF.

The CDR3 loop reads CASSQGNRPGWTEAFF. V gene TRBV14 combines with J gene TRBJ1-1; TCRdb returns TRBD1, unconfirmable since there is no DNA. The CDR3 has 16 residues. Germline CDR1 and CDR2: SGHDN and FVKESK.

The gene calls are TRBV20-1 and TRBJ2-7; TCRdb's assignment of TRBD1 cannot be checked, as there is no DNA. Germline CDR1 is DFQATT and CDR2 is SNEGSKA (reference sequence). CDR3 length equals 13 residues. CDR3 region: CSARGDSFYEQYF.

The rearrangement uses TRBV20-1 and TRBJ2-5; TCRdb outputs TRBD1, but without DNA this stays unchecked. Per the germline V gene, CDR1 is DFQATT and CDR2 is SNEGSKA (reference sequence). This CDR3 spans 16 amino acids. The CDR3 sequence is CSARESSGRPPGTQYF.

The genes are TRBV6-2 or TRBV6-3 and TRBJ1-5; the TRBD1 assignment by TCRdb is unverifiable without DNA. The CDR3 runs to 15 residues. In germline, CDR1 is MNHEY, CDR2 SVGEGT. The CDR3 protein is CASKPRGGSGQPQHF.